This T cell receptor (beta chain) stems from a study of cytomegalovirus exposure and HLA in healthy donors. In regard to this clone: The antigen is unknown.

Use of 60 Vbeta and 13 Jbeta primers characterized the PCR. Repertoires were generated with immunoSEQ multiplex PCR, while TCRdb's copy carries only in-frame clones and drops some. The repertoire includes about 190,000 clones, approximately 78% of them detected once, and roughly 0.8% sits in the top ten. This CDR3 contains 14 residues. The germline V gene has CDR1 LNHNV and CDR2 YYDKDF (reference sequence). Trimming cost V 6 bases and J 4 bases; bases outside gene matches: 4. Findings and limits, study-wide: Most of the TCR beta V segments (in an earlier analysis) were productive either about 87% or about 30% of the time.

The source material was PBMCs. This receptor was obtained from a woman aged 18-35 years in good health and CMV-seronegative. This rearrangement joins TRBV15 to TRBJ1-5; 9 nucleotides line up with TRBD1. CDR3 DNA: TGTGCCACCAGGGGACAGGGCCTAAATCAGCCCCAGCATTTT. It specifies CATRGQGLNQPQHF.